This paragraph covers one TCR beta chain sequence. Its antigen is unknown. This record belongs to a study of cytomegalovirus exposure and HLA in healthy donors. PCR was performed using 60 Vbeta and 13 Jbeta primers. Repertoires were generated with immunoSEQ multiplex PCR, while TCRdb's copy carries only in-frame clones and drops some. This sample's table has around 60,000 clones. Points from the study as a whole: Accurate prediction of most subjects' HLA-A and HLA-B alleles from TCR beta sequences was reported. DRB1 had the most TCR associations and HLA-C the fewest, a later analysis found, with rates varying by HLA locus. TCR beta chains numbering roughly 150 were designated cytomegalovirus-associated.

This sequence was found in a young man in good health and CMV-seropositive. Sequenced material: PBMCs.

CDR3 sequence: CASSPPFRGADTQYF. The CDR3 DNA is TGTGCCAGCTCACCACCGTTTCGGGGAGCAGATACGCAGTATTTT. The chain recombines TRBV18 with TRBJ2-3; D possibly corresponds to TRBD2 (5 bases). Germline V CDR1 and CDR2: KGHSH, LQKENI. The V end lost 0 bases, the J end lost 4 bases, and 11 bases lay between the germline ends. The CDR3 sequence is 15 residues long.